Sequencing of this T cell receptor beta chain was carried out in a study of T cell responses to AZD1222 COVID-19 vaccine (dated by TCRdb to about 2021). Turning to the overall study: AZD1222 recipients with second doses at about 4 weeks or about 12 weeks were pooled, because spike-specific TCR depth and breadth did not differ between schedules. TCR sequencing covered about 230 trial participants: roughly 200 given two doses of AZD1222 and about 26 given two doses of MenACWY control vaccine. Trial participants were enrolled by age into subgroups of 18-55, 56-69 and 70-plus years, and roughly 150, 30 and 60 TCR-sequenced participants, respectively, were included in these subgroups. On the study overall, not on this receptor specifically: The 56-69-year group was small, and its depth increase did not reach significance, likely because of low power. After two AZD1222 doses, both the breadth and the depth of spike-specific TCRs were significantly higher than at day 0 and than in MenACWY recipients. Only 5 to 7 AZD1222 recipients were SARS-CoV-2 seropositive at baseline, limiting conclusions about previously exposed vaccinees. Epitopes outside the regions mutated in the B.1.351 and B.1.1.7 variants were reportedly recognized by nearly half of the unique spike-specific TCRs. Participants were mostly white British, with more females than males. The authors suggested clonal diversity may have been underestimated. The whole spike protein was spanned by vaccine-associated CD4 TCRs, and dominant responses were seen in regions 160-218 and 743-854. No day 14 peak-response samples were available, so repertoires were characterized only after the peak T cell response.

What this sample's time point label stands for: baseline before first vaccination. Vaccinee samples were obtained from the UK trials COV001 and COV002, which included a single-blind randomized controlled phase 2/3 trial of AZD1222 (ChAdOx1 nCoV-19) in healthy adults. Trial participant PBMC samples were collected at day 0 and day 28 after the second dose for TCRbeta chain sequencing. Concerning this clone: The antigen it recognizes is unknown. No clone much larger than this one lies a single base away; base qualities are absent.

The CDR3 regions of human TCRbeta chains were analyzed by immunosequencing. Per the original workflow: TCRs in the repertoires were matched against a reference library of SARS-CoV-2-specific TCRs that had been generated with the MIRA antigen-specificity platform. Breadth was defined as the fraction of unique TCRs that were SARS-CoV-2-associated. Depth was defined as the fraction of total T cells that were SARS-CoV-2-associated. Using the MIRA data, each spike-specific TCR was mapped to the spike region that the TCR reacts to and placed in a CD4 or CD8 class. Log10-transformed breadth and depth values were compared by one-way ANOVA with Sidak's multiple comparisons tests. TCRdb stores this immuneACCESS table with in-frame sequences only. Part of the clones is absent; in the studies checked, under half of the shortfall reflects unresolved V genes, and no reason is known for the rest. The V and J calls and clone size are taken from that table; D and trimming were inferred from the DNA. The sample table contains 90,000 to 150,000 clones; only one count was recorded for around nine tenths of them. 2.4% of the sample is taken by the ten largest.

The sequences come from peripheral blood, collected on day 0 of AZD1222 vaccination. The sequence came from an adult in good health.

The DNA reads as follows: TGTGCCAGCAGCTTAGCTGGCACTAATTCACCCCTCCACTTT. This encodes CASSLAGTNSPLHF. The rearrangement joined TRBV7-9 to TRBJ1-6; the D gene is not confidently resolved. Deletion took 0 bases off V and 6 bases off J, with a span of 6 bases between the germline ends. The germline V gene (reference sequence) supplies CDR1 SEHNR and CDR2 FQNEAQ. Including the terminal cysteine and phenylalanine, the CDR3 comprises 14 residues. CDR3 DNA only is kept here, 42 bases in frame from base 1.